This T cell receptor (beta chain) was identified during a study of blood T cell repertoires in COVID-19. Study summary: T cells, B-cell-depleted T cells, or PBMCs provided the cDNA or gDNA that served as material.

The repertoire was sequenced with immunoSEQ multiplex PCR; TCRdb's copy has only in-frame clones and lacks some. The table records about 82,000 clones, about 89% of them present only once. Participants were aged 18 to 89 years from around 24 US areas. CDR1 and CDR2 (germline): SGHNT, YENEEA. Trimming took 3 bases from V and 6 from J, leaving 17 bases between them. The CDR3 extends over 16 amino acids. The chain recombines TRBV11-3 with TRBJ1-4, with D possibly being TRBD1 (6 bases). Sequencing was performed on PBMCs or T cells enriched from blood (not recorded which). This TCR came from a woman aged 50 to 65 with acute COVID-19. CDR3 bases: TGTGCCAGCAGCTTGTGGTCAGGGGAAGAAGATGAAAAACTGTTTTTT. Translated, it gives CASSLWSGEEDEKLFF. The full variable domain, in which reference TRBV11-3 and TRBJ1-4 provide the parts outside the CDR3, is EAGVVQSPRYKIIEKKQPVAFWCNPISGHNTLYWYLQNLGQGPELLIRYENEEAVDDSQLPKDRFSAERLKGVDSTLKIQPAELGDSAVYLCASSLWSGEEDEKLFFGSGTQLSVL.